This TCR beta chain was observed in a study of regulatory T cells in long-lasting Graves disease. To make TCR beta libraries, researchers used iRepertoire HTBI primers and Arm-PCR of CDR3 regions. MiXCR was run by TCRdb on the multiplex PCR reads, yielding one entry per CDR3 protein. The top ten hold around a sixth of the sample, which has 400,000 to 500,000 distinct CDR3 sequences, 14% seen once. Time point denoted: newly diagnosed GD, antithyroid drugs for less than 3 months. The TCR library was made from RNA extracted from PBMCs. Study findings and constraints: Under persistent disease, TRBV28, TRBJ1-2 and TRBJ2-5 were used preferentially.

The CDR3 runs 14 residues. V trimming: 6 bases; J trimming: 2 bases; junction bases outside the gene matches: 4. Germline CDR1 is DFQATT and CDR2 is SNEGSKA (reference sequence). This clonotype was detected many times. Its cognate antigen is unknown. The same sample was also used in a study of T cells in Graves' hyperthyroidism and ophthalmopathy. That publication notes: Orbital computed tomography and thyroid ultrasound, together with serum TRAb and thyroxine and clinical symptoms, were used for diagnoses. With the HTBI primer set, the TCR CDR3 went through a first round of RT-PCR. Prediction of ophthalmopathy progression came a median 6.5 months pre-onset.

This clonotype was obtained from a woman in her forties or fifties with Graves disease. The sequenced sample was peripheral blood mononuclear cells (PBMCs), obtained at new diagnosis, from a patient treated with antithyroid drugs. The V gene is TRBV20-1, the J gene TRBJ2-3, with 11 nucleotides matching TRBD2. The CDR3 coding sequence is TGCAGTGCCAAGACTAGCGGGAACACAGATACGCAGTATTTT. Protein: CSAKTSGNTDTQYF.